This TCR beta chain derives from a study of T-cell memory formation after mild COVID-19 (dated by TCRdb to about 2021). Background on the whole study: TCR sequence clusters from the two donors were largely donor specific. The cohort was made up of two young adult volunteers, one female and one male, who were previously healthy. Longitudinal TCRalpha and TCRbeta repertoire sequencing tracked T-cell clones expanding and contracting after mild COVID-19 in two donors.

From the germline V gene (reference sequence), CDR1 is MNHEY and CDR2 is SMNVEV. The CDR3 sequence holds 17 residues, the cysteine and phenylalanine included. Solely the CDR3 DNA is kept, with 51 bases framed from the first base. Unmatched junction bases come to 15, with V trimmed by 2 bases and J by 8 bases. A few counts support this clonotype. Its antigen remains unidentified. No much larger clone exists at a distance of one base, and base qualities are not known. What the work shows at the level of the full study, not this receptor alone: Only a couple of mild cases were covered by the study, and larger cohorts that include severe cases with pre-infection samples were considered necessary. Some responding clones were detected in pre-infection memory, suggesting pre-existing cross-reactive memory T cells joined the SARS-CoV-2 response. Contracting CD4+ clones appeared mostly in the CM and EM memory subsets, whereas CD8+ clones were enriched in EMRA. Clones that contracted from day 15 to 85 showed balanced CD4/CD8 phenotypes, whereas a second wave of clones that expanded from day 15 to 37 leaned towards CD4+. SARS-CoV-2 specificity was not confirmed for the second-wave clones peaking on day 37.

The sample was run on an Illumina NovaSeq 6000. cDNA libraries for TCRalpha and TCRbeta were prepared by 5'RACE using constant-segment primers, with sample barcodes and unique molecular identifiers added. RNA was extracted from every sample with Trizol reagent. The libraries were amplified in two PCR steps, and the second step added a second sample barcode and Illumina TruSeq adapters. Libraries were sequenced on an Illumina NovaSeq with 2 x 150 bp paired-end reads. The source study handled its data this way. Reads were demultiplexed and collapsed into UMI-guided consensus sequences with migec v1.2.7. Using mixcr v2.1.11, the UMI consensuses were aligned to TRA and TRB V and J templates and assembled into clonotypes. A clonotype was counted as expanded or contracted only when both edgeR and NoisET called the clonotype significant, with the noise models trained on biological replicates. For edgeR calls, a false discovery rate-adjusted p below 0.01 and a log2 fold-change threshold of 1 were applied. As an exploratory analysis of dynamics, max-normalized trajectories of the 1000 most abundant clonotypes were examined with PCA combined with hierarchical clustering. Separately sequenced CD4+ and CD8+ repertoires were used to assign a CD4 or CD8 phenotype to each responding clone. TCRdb itself trimmed the public reads at Q25 with fastp, ran MiXCR and retained productive beta chains. Every CDR3 protein is listed once, alongside the most common genes and DNA of its rows. The V and J calls come from TCRdb's annotation, not from the publication. This sample lists 550,000 to 700,000 distinct CDR3 sequences; around 16% were detected once. Roughly 7.7% of the sample comes from the top ten.

Ficoll-Paque density gradient centrifugation was the method used to isolate PBMCs. The TCR comes from an adult woman who had mild COVID-19 (a few samples of this study predate the infection). The sample titles of this study are shuffled in the database, so cell type and time point are left out; the donor was told from shared clones. The chain uses TRBV27 and TRBJ2-1; 7 nucleotides in the junction match TRBD2. The sample comprised PBMCs or a T cell subset sorted from them (not recorded which). The CDR3 region reads CASSLLAWSGEVYEQFF. The sequenced DNA is TGTGCCAGCAGTTTACTGGCCTGGAGCGGGGAGGTCTATGAGCAGTTCTTC.